This section outlines one T cell receptor (beta chain) sequence together with its context. This record comes from a study of T cell changes during pregnancy in multiple sclerosis. Assay used: immunoSEQ multiplex PCR; TCRdb lists only in-frame clones, some missing. The data show tens of thousands of clones, approximately 91% seen once. Germline trimming cut 1 base from V and 3 bases from J; bases unmatched to any gene: 6. Germline CDR1 reads SGHVS; CDR2 reads FQNEAQ. This CDR3 spans 16 amino acids. This TCR derives from a female donor with multiple sclerosis, enrolled in a pregnancy study. The chain uses TRBV7-8 and TRBJ2-1, with 7 bases fitting TRBD2. Source: peripheral blood, taken in the second trimester of pregnancy. The CDR3 sequence: CASSLVGGSVYNEQFF. The CDR3, as DNA: TGTGCCAGCAGCTTAGTTGGCGGGAGTGTCTACAATGAGCAGTTCTTC.